The rows below give T cell receptor beta chains drawn from one sample of a study of cytomegalovirus exposure and HLA in healthy donors. The protocol was immunoSEQ multiplex PCR, while the TCRdb copy is restricted to in-frame clones and leaves out a portion. This sample's table reports 96,000 or so clones. The specimen was PBMCs. These receptors originate from a girl aged 10-17 years in good health and CMV-seropositive. CDR3s include the opening cysteine and the closing phenylalanine or tryptophan. Each record gives: D gene, V gene, CDR3 length, J gene, CDR3 protein, CDR3 DNA. D genes are given only for firm matches.

.	TRBV6-5	13	TRBJ1-2	CASSLLQGGGYTF	TGTGCCAGCAGCCTTCTCCAGGGCGGTGGCTACACCTTC
TRBD1	TRBV6-4	14	TRBJ1-6	CASSPRGDSTPLHF	TGTGCCAGCAGCCCCCGAGGGGACAGCACACCCCTCCACTTT
.	TRBV6-6	15	TRBJ1-5	CASSYVSGGAQPQHF	TGTGCCAGCAGTTACGTTTCGGGGGGCGCACAGCCCCAGCATTTT
.	TRBV6-5	15	TRBJ2-5	CASSPGAISKETQYF	TGTGCCAGCAGTCCAGGGGCCATTAGTAAAGAGACCCAGTACTTC
.	TRBV4-3	16	TRBJ2-3	CASSQDYGGGTDTQYF	TGCGCCAGCAGCCAAGATTATGGGGGCGGCACAGATACGCAGTATTTT
TRBD1	TRBV7-9	17	TRBJ1-3	CASSSVPTGLPGNTIYF	TGTGCCAGCAGCTCGGTCCCGACAGGGCTCCCTGGAAACACCATATATTTT
.	TRBV2	13	TRBJ1-2	CASSDTGVAGTLF	TGTGCCAGCAGTGATACGGGGGTCGCAGGGACCCTCTTC
TRBD2	TRBV13	15	TRBJ2-1	CASSLGGGAHNEQFF	TGTGCCAGCAGCTTAGGCGGGGGGGCACACAATGAGCAGTTCTTC
TRBD1	TRBV28	14	TRBJ2-5	CASNPSTGQETQYF	TGTGCCAGCAACCCCTCGACAGGGCAAGAGACCCAGTACTTC
TRBD2	TRBV7-9	13	TRBJ2-1	CASSRTSSNEQFF	TGTGCCAGCAGCCGGACTAGCAGCAATGAGCAGTTCTTC
.	TRBV4-3	15	TRBJ1-1	CASSQEAGWYTEAFF	TGCGCCAGCAGCCAAGAGGCAGGGTGGTACACTGAAGCTTTCTTT
.	TRBV7-6	14	TRBJ1-2	CASSGPTANYGYTF	TGTGCCAGCAGCGGACCGACAGCTAACTATGGCTACACCTTC
.	TRBV4-3	14	TRBJ1-4	CASSPAGTSEKLFF	TGCGCCAGCAGCCCAGCAGGCACATCGGAAAAACTGTTTTTT
TRBD1	TRBV5-1	14	TRBJ1-2	CASSNPGTGIPYTF	TGCGCCAGCAGTAATCCCGGGACAGGGATACCCTACACCTTC
.	TRBV10-3	18	TRBJ1-1	CAISETKSSQAPNTEAFF	TGTGCCATCAGTGAGACGAAGTCCAGCCAGGCGCCGAACACTGAAGCTTTCTTT
.	TRBV6-7	14	TRBJ2-1	CASSLVLAYNEQFF	TGTGCCAGCAGTTTGGTCCTAGCCTACAATGAGCAGTTCTTC